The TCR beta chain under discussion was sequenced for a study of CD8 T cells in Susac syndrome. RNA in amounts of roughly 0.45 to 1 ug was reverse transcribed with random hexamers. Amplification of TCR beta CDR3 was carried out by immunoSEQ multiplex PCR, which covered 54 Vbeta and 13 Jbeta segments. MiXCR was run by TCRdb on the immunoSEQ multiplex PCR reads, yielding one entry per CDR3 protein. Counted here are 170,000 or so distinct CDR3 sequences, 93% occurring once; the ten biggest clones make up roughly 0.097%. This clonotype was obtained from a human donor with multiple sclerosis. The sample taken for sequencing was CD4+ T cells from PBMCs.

CDR3 sequence reads: CASRHVQQETQYF. CDR3 coding DNA: TGTGCCAGCAGACATGTCCAGCAAGAGACCCAGTACTTC. The rearrangement uses TRBV5-4 and TRBJ2-5; D is unclear. This CDR3 region has 13 residues. Trimming removed 5 bases at V and 2 bases at J, with 10 bases between. Germline V gene data show CDR1 as SGHNT and CDR2 as YYREEE (reference sequence).